This T cell receptor (beta chain) derives from a study of T cells in Graves' hyperthyroidism and ophthalmopathy. This clonotype was recorded at least ten times. There were TCR beta CDR3 regions amplified from RNA transcripts. When the TCR CDR3 underwent first-round RT-PCR, the HTBI primer set was used. MiXCR, run by TCRdb on the multiplex PCR reads, gives a single entry per CDR3 protein. Here the sample spans under 300,000 distinct CDR3 sequences, about 13% being singletons. Germline CDR1 is SGHDN and CDR2 is FVKESK. The CDR3 consists of 17 residues. Trimming removed 2 bases from V and 3 bases from J, with 16 bases in between.

This sequence originates from a woman aged 35 to 49 with Graves' hyperthyroidism. Sequenced material: blood. The chain employs TRBV14 and TRBJ1-4, with D unclear. CDR3 in DNA: TGTGCCAGCAGCCAAACCACGACCCAGGATCCTAATGAAAAACTGTTTTTT. Translating it yields CASSQTTTQDPNEKLFF.